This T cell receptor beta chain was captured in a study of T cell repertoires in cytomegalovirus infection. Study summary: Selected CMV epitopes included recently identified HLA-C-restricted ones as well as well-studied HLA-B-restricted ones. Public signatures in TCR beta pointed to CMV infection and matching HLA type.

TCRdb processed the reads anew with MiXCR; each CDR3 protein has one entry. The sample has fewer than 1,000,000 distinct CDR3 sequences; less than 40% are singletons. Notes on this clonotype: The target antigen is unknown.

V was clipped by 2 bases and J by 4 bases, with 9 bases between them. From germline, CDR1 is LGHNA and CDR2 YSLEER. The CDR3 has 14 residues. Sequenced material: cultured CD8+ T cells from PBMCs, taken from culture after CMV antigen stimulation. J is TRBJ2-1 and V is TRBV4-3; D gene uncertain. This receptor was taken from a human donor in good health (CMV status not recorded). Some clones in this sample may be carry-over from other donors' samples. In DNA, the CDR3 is TGCGCCAGCAGCCAACATACAGAGTACAATGAGCAGTTCTTC. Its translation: CASSQHTEYNEQFF.